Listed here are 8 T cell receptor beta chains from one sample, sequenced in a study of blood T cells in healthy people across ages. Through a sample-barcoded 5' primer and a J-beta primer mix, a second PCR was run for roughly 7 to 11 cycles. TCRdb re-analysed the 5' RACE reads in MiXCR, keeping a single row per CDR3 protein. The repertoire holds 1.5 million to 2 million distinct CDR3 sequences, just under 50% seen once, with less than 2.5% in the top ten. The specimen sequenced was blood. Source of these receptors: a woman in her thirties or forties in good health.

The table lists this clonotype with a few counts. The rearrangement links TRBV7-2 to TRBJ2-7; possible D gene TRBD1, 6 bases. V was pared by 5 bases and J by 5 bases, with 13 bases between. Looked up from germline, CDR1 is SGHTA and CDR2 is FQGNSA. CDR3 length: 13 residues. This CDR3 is CASSRGYRDEQYF. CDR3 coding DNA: TGTGCCAGCAGCAGGGGGTACAGGGACGAGCAGTACTTC.

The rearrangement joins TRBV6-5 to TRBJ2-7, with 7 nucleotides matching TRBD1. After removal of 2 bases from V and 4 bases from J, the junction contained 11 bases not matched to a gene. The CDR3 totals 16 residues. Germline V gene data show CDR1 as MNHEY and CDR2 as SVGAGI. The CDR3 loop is CASSYPGQTPPYEQYF. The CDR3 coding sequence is TGTGCCAGCAGTTACCCGGGACAGACGCCTCCTTACGAGCAGTACTTC.

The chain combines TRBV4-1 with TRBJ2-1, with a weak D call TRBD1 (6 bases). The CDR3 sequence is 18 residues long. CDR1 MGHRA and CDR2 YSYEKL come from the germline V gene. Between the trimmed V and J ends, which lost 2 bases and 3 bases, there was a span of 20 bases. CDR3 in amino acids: CASSQTGFRGRFYNEQFF. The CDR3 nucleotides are TGCGCCAGCAGCCAAACTGGATTCAGGGGTCGTTTCTACAATGAGCAGTTCTTC.

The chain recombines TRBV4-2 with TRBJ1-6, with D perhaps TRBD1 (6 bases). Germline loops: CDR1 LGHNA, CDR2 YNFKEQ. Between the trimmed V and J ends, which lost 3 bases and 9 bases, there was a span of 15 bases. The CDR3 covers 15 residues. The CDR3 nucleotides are TGTGCCAGCAGCCACGGGGACAAAGCCTCTTCACCCCTCCACTTT. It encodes CASSHGDKASSPLHF.

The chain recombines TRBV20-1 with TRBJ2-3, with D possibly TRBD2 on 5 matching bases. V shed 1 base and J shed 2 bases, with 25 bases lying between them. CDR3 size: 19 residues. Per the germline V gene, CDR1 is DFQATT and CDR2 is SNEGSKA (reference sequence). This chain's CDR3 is CSARGIRPIKRRTTDTQYF. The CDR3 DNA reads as TGCAGTGCTAGAGGTATCCGCCCAATTAAGCGGAGAACCACAGATACGCAGTATTTT.

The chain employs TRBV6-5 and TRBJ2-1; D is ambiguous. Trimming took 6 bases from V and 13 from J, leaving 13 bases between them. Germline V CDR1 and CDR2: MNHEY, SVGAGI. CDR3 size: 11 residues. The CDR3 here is CASSHIGIQFF. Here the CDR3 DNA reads TGTGCCAGCAGCCACATTGGGATCCAGTTCTTC.

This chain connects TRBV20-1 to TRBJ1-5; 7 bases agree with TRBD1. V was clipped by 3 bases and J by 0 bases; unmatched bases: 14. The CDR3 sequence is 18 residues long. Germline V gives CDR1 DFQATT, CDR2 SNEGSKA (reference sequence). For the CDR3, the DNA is TGCAGTGCTAGCAGCCTCGGGACAGCCATCTATAGCAATCAGCCCCAGCATTTT. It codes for CSASSLGTAIYSNQPQHF.

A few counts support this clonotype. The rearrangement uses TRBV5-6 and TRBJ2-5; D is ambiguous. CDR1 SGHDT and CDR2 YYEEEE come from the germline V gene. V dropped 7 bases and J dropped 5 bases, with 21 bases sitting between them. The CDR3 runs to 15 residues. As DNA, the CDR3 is TGTGCCAGCGGAGCTTGGTTACCCTTATCGGAGACCCAGTACTTC. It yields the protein CASGAWLPLSETQYF.